This TCR beta chain appears in the sequencing data of a study of neurological immune-mediated disorders (dated by TCRdb to about 2019). Study-wide context: Among the approximately 34 multiple sclerosis patients, relapsing-remitting MS was present in roughly 30 and secondary progressive MS was present in 3. The cohort included approximately 68 subjects: roughly 15 with HAM/TSP, roughly 34 with multiple sclerosis, and some 20 healthy controls. The approximately 100 TCR-beta libraries included longitudinal samples, technical triplicates and paired sorted CD4+ and CD8+ T-cell subsets alongside PBMC samples. Peripheral blood TCR-beta repertoires from HTLV-I-associated myelopathy (HAM/TSP) patients, multiple sclerosis patients and healthy controls were compared by UMI-based sequencing.

This clonotype was detected ten times or more. Its recognized antigen is unknown. No much larger clone exists at a distance of one base, and base qualities are not known. For unsorted PBMC libraries, 2 million PBMCs were used after storage in RNAlater at -80 degrees C until RNA extraction. Multiple sclerosis patients were enrolled in a US clinical protocol under which disease progression was evaluated by magnetic resonance imaging. Peripheral blood underwent Ficoll-Hypaque density gradient centrifugation to isolate PBMCs, which were then cryopreserved in liquid nitrogen. cDNA was synthesized by template-switch 5'RACE using a primer with a 10-nucleotide random unique molecular identifier that tagged each TCR transcript. Every sequencing run covered 15-18 subjects and yielded more than 180 million TCR-beta sequences. The RNeasy kit was used to extract total RNA. TCR-beta VDJ regions were amplified with primers for the TCR constant region and the 5'RACE anchor, using the KAPA Real-time Library Amplification kit. Sample indexes and Illumina adaptors were added in a first PCR, after which library yield was increased in a second PCR. After Ampure bead purification, the TCR product of roughly 650 bp was size-selected on a 2% E-gel SizeSelection system. Before pooling, library quality was checked on a Bioanalyzer, concentration was measured with Qubit, and libraries were quantified with the Kapa Library Quantification kit. Paired-end 2 x 150 bp sequencing of the libraries was performed on an Illumina HiSeq 2500. To increase sequence diversity, roughly 24-30% phiX was spiked into each library pool. From the authors' description of their analysis: The quality-filtered reads were processed with the UMI-based MiGEC pipeline, whose error correction step removed more than 80% of the raw TCR sequences. IMGT germline references were used for aligning VDJ genes, and each clonotype was defined as a unique CDR3 amino acid sequence together with its V-J genes. Clonal expansion, Shannon diversity, and CDR3 relatedness (CalcPairwiseDistances, ClusterSamples) were evaluated with VDJtools, and phylogenetic trees were built with CLCbio workbench. Expanded clones were defined as having at least 8 unique UMIs, based on coefficient-of-variation modelling across technical triplicates. The public reads were reanalyzed by TCRdb: fastp trimming at Q25, MiXCR alignment, in-frame beta chains only. All rows with the same CDR3 protein become a single entry with the most common DNA and genes. TCRdb, not the original authors, processed these V and J calls. Counted in this sample were 49,000 or so distinct CDR3 sequences; around 4% of them appeared once. The top ten clones comprise just over 5.5% of the sample.

Overall study outcomes, separate from this receptor: The MS cluster was not associated with any clinical or MRI features, and the authors stated that larger cohorts are needed. No identical CDR3 amino acid sequences were shared among expanded clones across subjects, suggesting private TCR-beta repertoires in all groups. Phylogenetic analysis grouped repertoires from 18 of 34 MS patients into a cluster of related CDR3 sequences, suggesting a possible repertoire-level signature. TCR clonal expansion was highest in HAM/TSP patients and lowest in MS patients, with MS patients falling below even healthy controls.

The CDR3, cysteine through phenylalanine, is 15 amino acids long. Only CDR3 DNA remains: 45 bases, in frame from the first base. The germline V gene specifies SNHLY as CDR1 and FYNNEI as CDR2. V is cut back by 6 bases and J by 2 bases, with 3 bases in the junction unmatched. This sequence originates from a woman aged 60-75 years with multiple sclerosis. The sequence is built from TRBV2 and TRBJ2-1; TRBD2 fits 11 bases in the junction. The sample consisted of PBMCs. The DNA sequence follows: TGTGCCAGCAGCCCACTAGCGGGGGCCTACAATGAGCAGTTCTTC. Its coded protein is CASSPLAGAYNEQFF.